This T cell receptor beta chain was documented in a study of CD8 T cells in Susac syndrome. Findings of the study overall: By the study's own acknowledgment, its TCR sequencing and HLA analysis included relatively few individuals.

Sequencing of TCR beta covered CD8+ and CD4+ T cells obtained from blood. Through negative isolation, CD4+ and CD8+ T cells were obtained, while TEMRA cells were enriched using FACS. Random hexamers served to reverse transcribe roughly 0.5 to 1 ug RNA. The TCR beta CDR3 was amplified by immunoSEQ multiplex PCR across 54 Vbeta, 13 Jbeta. TCRdb reanalysed the immunoSEQ multiplex PCR reads using MiXCR and keeps one entry per CDR3 protein. The table records about 200,000 distinct CDR3 sequences, approximately 95% of them present only once. In regard to this clonotype: Its matching antigen is unknown.

The source of this sequence is a human donor in good health. The specimen sequenced was CD4+ T cells from PBMCs.

Written as DNA, the CDR3 is TGTGCCAGCAGCCAAGAGTCGGTCTTTACAGATACGCAGTATTTT. Protein product: CASSQESVFTDTQYF. This chain uses TRBV4-2 with TRBJ2-3; D is ambiguous. CDR1 LGHNA and CDR2 YNFKEQ come from the germline V gene. The CDR3 contains 15 residues. Trimming removed 0 bases from V and 3 bases from J, with 10 bases in between.